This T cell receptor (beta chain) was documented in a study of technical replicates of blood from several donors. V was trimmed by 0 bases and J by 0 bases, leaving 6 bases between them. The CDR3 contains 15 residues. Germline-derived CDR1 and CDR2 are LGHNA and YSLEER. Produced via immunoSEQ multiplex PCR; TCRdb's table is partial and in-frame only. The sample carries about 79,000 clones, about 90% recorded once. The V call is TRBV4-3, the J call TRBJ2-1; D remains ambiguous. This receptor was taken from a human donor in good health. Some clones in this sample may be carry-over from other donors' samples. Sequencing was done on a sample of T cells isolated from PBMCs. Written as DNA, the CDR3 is TGCGCCAGCAGCCAAGATACCAGCTCCTACAATGAGCAGTTCTTC. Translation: CASSQDTSSYNEQFF.